The 23 T cell receptor beta chains below come from one sample, sequenced in a study of blood T cell repertoires in COVID-19. Some clones are missing from TCRdb's copy, which holds only in-frame ones; the method was immunoSEQ multiplex PCR. The data contain tens of thousands of clones, 80% to 85% of them singletons. Sequencing was performed on peripheral blood. The source of these receptors is a man in his thirties or forties with COVID-19, enrolled during active disease.

This rearrangement joins TRBV27 to TRBJ2-7, with TRBD2 identical over 15 bases. Germline V CDR1 and CDR2: MNHEY, SMNVEV (reference sequence). CDR3 length: 14 amino acids. The ends lost 5 bases at V and 4 bases at J; junction bases unmatched: 0. The CDR3 loop is CASSGTSGGYEQYF. The CDR3 nucleotides read TGTGCCAGCAGTGGGACTAGCGGGGGGTACGAGCAGTACTTC.

The rearrangement links TRBV7-9 to TRBJ2-2, with D possibly TRBD1 on 6 matching bases. Trimming left V 1 base short and J 4 bases short, with 22 bases between. The length of the CDR3 is 19 residues. Germline CDR1 is SEHNR and CDR2 is FQNEAQ (reference sequence). In nucleotides, the CDR3 is TGTGCCAGCAGCTTAGTATGGGGCAGGGGACGTCTCTTCACCGGGGAGCTGTTTTTT. Translating gives CASSLVWGRGRLFTGELFF.

The V gene is TRBV7-8, the J gene TRBJ2-7; 8 bases agree with TRBD2. V lost 7 bases, J lost 6 bases, and 11 bases stayed unmatched. Per germline, CDR1 SGHVS and CDR2 FQNEAQ. The length of the CDR3 is 14 residues. The CDR3 sequence is CASTTASGFLEQYF. The CDR3 DNA reads TGTGCCAGCACAACCGCTAGCGGGTTCCTCGAGCAGTACTTC.

The rearrangement uses TRBV11-2 and TRBJ1-1, with D unclear. This CDR3 has 15 residues. Trimming pared 3 bases from V and 1 base from J, leaving 12 bases between. Germline V gene data show CDR1 as SGHAT and CDR2 as FQNNGV. CDR3 sequence: CASSLGIGENTEAFF. The CDR3 DNA reads as TGTGCCAGCAGCTTGGGAATCGGGGAGAACACTGAAGCTTTCTTT. The full variable domain, its missing parts supplied by reference TRBV11-2 and TRBJ1-1, is EAGVAQSPRYKIIEKRQSVAFWCNPISGHATLYWYQQILGQGPKLLIQFQNNGVVDDSQLPKDRFSAERLKGVDSTLKIQPAKLEDSAVYLCASSLGIGENTEAFFGQGTRLTVV.

J is TRBJ1-2 and V is TRBV3-1 (or the pseudogene TRBV3-2); D remains unclear. Between the trimmed V and J ends, which lost 4 bases and 4 bases, there was a span of 4 bases. CDR3 length equals 11 residues. Germline V CDR1 and CDR2: LGHDT, YNNKEL (reference sequence). The chain's CDR3 is CASSRAYGYTF. The CDR3 nucleotides are TGTGCCAGCAGCCGGGCCTATGGCTACACCTTC.

This clone has just a few counts. The chain links TRBV2 to TRBJ2-3; TRBD1 might be the D (6 bases). CDR3 length: 15 amino acids. From germline, CDR1 is SNHLY and CDR2 FYNNEI. Deletions cut 4 bases from V and 1 base from J, with 12 bases between. The CDR3 DNA follows: TGTGCCAGCAGTGGAGGGGGTACAGGCACAGATACGCAGTATTTT. Translation gives CASSGGGTGTDTQYF.

In its sample, this clone was seen many times. The CDR3 DNA is TGTGCCAGCAGTTTAAAGGGGGGGCAGCCCCAGCATTTT. Its protein product is CASSLKGGQPQHF. This chain joins TRBV27 and TRBJ1-5, with a weak D call TRBD1 (6 bases). The CDR3 totals 13 residues. V dropped 2 bases and J dropped 7 bases, with 9 bases sitting between them. CDR1 and CDR2 (germline): MNHEY, SMNVEV (reference sequence).

This clone has only a few counts. The CDR3 loop is CASSQSLTGSTIYEQYF. CDR3 nucleotides: TGCGCCAGCAGCCAAAGCCTGACAGGGTCAACCATATATGAGCAGTACTTC. The chain is built from TRBV4-3 and TRBJ2-7; 7 bases map to TRBD1. The junction had 17 bases not matched to a gene; V was cut back by 2 bases and J by 7 bases. CDR3 size: 17 residues. CDR1 is LGHNA and CDR2 is YSLEER in the germline V gene.

The CDR3 nucleotides read TGTGCCAGCAGAACCAGGACAGGGGGCACTGAAGCTTTCTTT. This gives the protein CASRTRTGGTEAFF. The chain is built from TRBV2 and TRBJ1-1; TRBD1 agrees at 10 bases. Germline V gives CDR1 SNHLY, CDR2 FYNNEI. Trimming cost V 6 bases and J 4 bases; bases outside gene matches: 5. CDR3 size: 14 residues.

This clone has a handful of counts. The chain links TRBV11-2 to TRBJ2-7; TRBD2 agrees at 12 bases. There are 18 residues in the CDR3. The J segment lost 0 bases and the V segment lost 3 bases, leaving 9 bases of the junction unmatched. Germline CDR1 and CDR2: SGHAT and FQNNGV. The chain's CDR3 is CASSFKALAGGSSYEQYF. DNA of the CDR3: TGTGCCAGCAGCTTTAAAGCACTAGCGGGGGGAAGCTCCTACGAGCAGTACTTC.

The chain has TRBV28 and TRBJ2-7, with TRBD2 identical over 10 bases. V shed 10 bases, J shed 5 bases, and the junction held 14 bases outside the gene matches. CDR3 length: 15 residues. Germline loops: CDR1 MDHEN, CDR2 SYDVKM. CDR3 sequence (DNA): TGTGCCACCTCGCCAGCTAGCGGGAGTTTGGACGAGCAGTACTTC. Translating gives CATSPASGSLDEQYF.

The V gene is TRBV27, the J gene TRBJ2-1, with a weak D call TRBD1 (6 bases). CDR3 length: 15 residues. Trimming shortened V by 5 bases and J by 4 bases, and 15 bases separated the two germline ends. CDR1 MNHEY and CDR2 SMNVEV come from the germline V gene (reference sequence). The CDR3 nucleotides are TGTGCCAGCAGTAGGGGTCGGACAGAGTACAATGAGCAGTTCTTC. Encoded protein: CASSRGRTEYNEQFF.

Concerning this clone itself: The junction differs from germline at one of its ends, possibly a read error. V and J are TRBV5-1 and TRBJ2-1; 13 bases map to TRBD2. This CDR3 has 16 residues. CDR1 is SGHRS and CDR2 is YFSETQ in the germline V gene. The CDR3 spells CASSPGLAGVYDEQFF. The DNA for the CDR3 is TGCGCCAGCAGTCCCGGACTAGCGGGGGTCTACGATGAGCAGTTCTTC.

The chain is built from TRBV7-2 and TRBJ2-5; TRBD1 is a possible D gene (5 bases). The CDR3 is 13 amino acids. The V end was cut by 8 bases, the J end by 1 base, with 11 bases between. Per germline, CDR1 SGHTA and CDR2 FQGNSA. CDR3 DNA: TGTGCCAGCGGTAGACAGAGCCAAGAGACCCAGTACTTC. Translation gives CASGRQSQETQYF.

The chain links TRBV4-1 to TRBJ2-3, with TRBD1 matching over 7 bases. Germline lookup yields CDR1 MGHRA and CDR2 YSYEKL. The V segment lost 0 bases and the J segment 7 bases; nucleotides outside the gene matches: 10. This CDR3 is 16 amino acids long. CDR3 sequence: CASSQDEGAVVNTQYF. The CDR3, as DNA: TGCGCCAGCAGCCAAGACGAGGGGGCGGTGGTGAATACGCAGTATTTT.

The chain employs TRBV6-4 and TRBJ1-2; 9 positions match TRBD1. J gave up 7 bases and V 7 bases, and 4 bases lay outside the gene matches. The CDR3 runs to 12 residues. CDR1 and CDR2 (germline): MRHNA, SNTAGT. The CDR3 bases are TGTGCCAGCACCGAGGACAGGGGTGGCTACACCTTC. It is translated as CASTEDRGGYTF.

The rearrangement uses TRBV7-3 and TRBJ2-1, with TRBD2 matching 12 bases. V was clipped by 2 bases and J by 12 bases; unmatched bases: 5. The CDR3 has 14 amino acids. Germline CDR1 SGHTA, CDR2 FQGTGA. The CDR3 sequence is CASSLGTSGSLQFF. The CDR3 DNA is TGTGCCAGCAGCTTAGGGACTAGCGGGTCCTTGCAGTTCTTC.

This chain joins TRBV5-1 and TRBJ1-2; 9 nucleotides line up with TRBD1. CDR3 length equals 15 residues. Per the germline V gene, CDR1 is SGHRS and CDR2 is YFSETQ. V shed 4 bases, J shed 4 bases, and the junction held 8 bases outside the gene matches. The CDR3 here is CASSPSTGGIYGYTF. CDR3 DNA sequence: TGCGCCAGCAGCCCTTCGACAGGGGGAATCTATGGCTACACCTTC.

This chain joins TRBV11-3 and TRBJ2-3, with a possible D match to TRBD1 (5 bases). Between the trimmed V and J ends, which lost 1 base and 7 bases, there was a span of 12 bases. Germline values: CDR1 SGHNT, CDR2 YENEEA. The CDR3 consists of 14 residues. In nucleotides, the CDR3 is TGTGCCAGCAGCTTAGGGGGTGGGGCAAATACGCAGTATTTT. This translates into CASSLGGGANTQYF.

The chain recombines TRBV25-1 with TRBJ2-4, with 9 bases aligning to TRBD2. Germline assignment: CDR1 MGHDK and CDR2 SYGVNS. The junction had 7 bases not matched to a gene; V was cut back by 1 base and J by 0 bases. The CDR3 totals 18 residues. The DNA for the CDR3 is TGTGCCAGCAGTGAATCGCCTAGCGGGACAATAGCCAAAAACATTCAGTACTTC. It specifies CASSESPSGTIAKNIQYF.

This clone showed up just once. V is TRBV27 and J is TRBJ1-4, with D unclear. Deletions cut 0 bases from V and 0 bases from J, with 11 bases between. The germline V gene encodes CDR1 MNHEY and CDR2 SMNVEV (reference sequence). The CDR3 runs to 17 residues. Here the CDR3 reads CASSLSLGHATNEKLFF. For the CDR3, the DNA is TGTGCCAGCAGTTTATCCCTTGGCCACGCAACTAATGAAAAACTGTTTTTT.

This sequence joins TRBV7-9 and TRBJ1-1; D is uncertain. Trimming shortened V by 3 bases and J by 4 bases, and 18 bases separated the two germline ends. This CDR3 comprises 16 residues. CDR1 is SEHNR, CDR2 FQNEAQ, per germline (reference sequence). The CDR3 DNA sequence: TGTGCCAGCAGCTTGGGCGGGGTCCTAGGAACCACTGAAGCTTTCTTT. Amino acid sequence: CASSLGGVLGTTEAFF.

This chain connects TRBV5-6 to TRBJ1-4, with 9 bases aligning to TRBD1. The germline gives CDR1 SGHDT, CDR2 YYEEEE. The trim removed 3 bases at V and 5 bases at J, leaving 8 bases unmatched. This CDR3 comprises 16 residues. The CDR3 coding sequence is TGTGCCAGCAGCTACGGGACAGGGATGAAGAATGAAAAACTGTTTTTT. This encodes CASSYGTGMKNEKLFF.